One sample yielded the 17 T cell receptor beta chains listed below, sequenced in a study of blood T cell repertoires in COVID-19. Using immunoSEQ multiplex PCR, the repertoire was profiled, and TCRdb retains in-frame clones only, with some absent. The table shows approximately 10,000 clones, with roughly four fifths occurring only once. Sample: peripheral blood. The receptor set was obtained from a human donor in a cohort sampled during active COVID-19.

V and J are TRBV6-2 or TRBV6-3 and TRBJ1-5, with 7 bases lining up with TRBD1. The V gene's germline CDR1 is MNHEY and CDR2 SVGEGT. There are 14 residues in the CDR3. V trimming: 4 bases; J trimming: 3 bases; junction bases outside the gene matches: 3. The CDR3 DNA reads as TGTGCCAGCAGTTCGACAGGGACCAATCAGCCCCAGCATTTT. As protein: CASSSTGTNQPQHF.

The gene calls are TRBV7-2 and TRBJ1-5, with a weak D call TRBD1 (6 bases). Trimming stripped 4 bases from V and 7 bases from J, with 11 bases between. This CDR3 has 13 residues. Germline V CDR1 and CDR2: SGHTA, FQGNSA. CDR3 in amino acids: CASSYGQNQPQHF. The CDR3 DNA follows: TGTGCCAGCAGCTACGGACAGAACCAGCCCCAGCATTTT.

The chain links TRBV28 to TRBJ1-1, with 10 bases matching TRBD1. V lost 5 bases to trimming and J lost 5 bases; unmatched junction nucleotides: 11. CDR3 size: 16 residues. In germline, CDR1 is MDHEN, CDR2 SYDVKM. CDR3 protein: CASSLPQTGGGTEAFF. CDR3 bases: TGTGCCAGCAGTCTACCCCAGACAGGGGGCGGAACTGAAGCTTTCTTT.

This chain links TRBV2 with TRBJ2-7; possibly TRBD1 for D (5 bases). Trimming removed 8 bases from V and 5 bases from J, with 16 bases in between. This CDR3 has 13 amino acids. The V gene's germline CDR1 is SNHLY and CDR2 FYNNEI. CDR3 loop: CASCYGQGDEQYF. The CDR3 DNA is TGTGCCAGCTGCTACGGGCAGGGTGACGAGCAGTACTTC.

J is TRBJ1-1 and V is TRBV3-1 (or the pseudogene TRBV3-2); D is possibly TRBD1 (6 bases). The CDR3 loop spans 14 amino acids. Trimming cost V 2 bases and J 3 bases, with 10 bases left between them. Germline CDR1 and CDR2: LGHDT and YNNKEL (reference sequence). As DNA, the CDR3 is TGTGCCAGCAGCCAAATAGGGGGAGACACTGAAGCTTTCTTT. Translation gives CASSQIGGDTEAFF.

The V and J genes are TRBV14 and TRBJ1-2; the D is unclear. Germline V gene sequence: CDR1 SGHDN, CDR2 FVKESK. This CDR3 comprises 14 residues. V was cut by 4 bases and J by 6 bases, with 15 bases left in between. CDR3 sequence: CASSPMGPRDGYTF. The CDR3, as DNA: TGTGCCAGCAGCCCGATGGGCCCCAGAGATGGCTACACCTTC.

The J gene is TRBJ2-7, the V gene TRBV6-5; 14 bases match TRBD2. The CDR3 length is 15 residues. With 6 bases clipped from V and 3 bases from J, the junction kept 4 bases outside the gene matches. The germline CDR1 and CDR2 sequences are MNHEY and SVGAGI. CDR3: CASRTGLAGDYEQYF. In nucleotides, the CDR3 is TGTGCCAGCAGGACGGGACTAGCGGGGGACTACGAGCAGTACTTC.

The genes are TRBV6-2 or TRBV6-3 and TRBJ1-6, with 7 bases that match TRBD1. The J segment lost 7 bases and the V segment lost 5 bases, leaving 11 bases of the junction unmatched. Germline values: CDR1 MNHEY, CDR2 SVGEGT. The CDR3 spans 16 residues. Here the CDR3 reads CASSATTGPGNSPLHF. In nucleotides, the CDR3 is TGTGCCAGCAGTGCGACGACAGGGCCGGGGAATTCACCCCTCCACTTT.

V usage is TRBV18 and J usage is TRBJ2-7; 8 bases map to TRBD1. CDR1 is KGHSH, CDR2 LQKENI, per germline. CDR3 size: 13 residues. Trimming took 6 bases from V and 3 from J; bases not matched to a gene: 4. In nucleotides, the CDR3 is TGTGCCAGCTCGACAGGGGCACGCTACGAGCAGTACTTC. Its translation: CASSTGARYEQYF.

This chain links TRBV11-2 with TRBJ1-2; 7 bases map to TRBD1. Germline assignment: CDR1 SGHAT and CDR2 FQNNGV. V was clipped by 1 base and J by 7 bases; unmatched bases: 12. The CDR3 is 16 residues long. The CDR3 loop reads CASSLGTGATWAGYTF. The DNA of the CDR3 is TGTGCCAGCAGCTTAGGGACAGGAGCCACCTGGGCTGGCTACACCTTC.

The chain uses TRBV7-3 and TRBJ1-1, with a possible D match to TRBD1 (6 bases). V shed 5 bases and J shed 5 bases, with 12 bases lying between them. This CDR3 has 13 amino acids. Germline-derived CDR1 and CDR2 are SGHTA and FQGTGA. CDR3 in amino acids: CASSAQGLTEAFF. DNA for the CDR3: TGTGCCAGCAGCGCACAGGGTTTGACTGAAGCTTTCTTT.

The J gene is TRBJ2-7, the V gene TRBV25-1; D might be TRBD1 (5 bases). This CDR3 contains 15 residues. The V gene's germline CDR1 is MGHDK and CDR2 SYGVNS. V lost 4 bases, J lost 6 bases, and 19 bases lay in between. Here the CDR3 DNA reads TGTGCCAGCAGTGGGGTTGGGGCAGATTGGAGCGAGCAGTACTTC. Encoded protein: CASSGVGADWSEQYF.

The DNA for the CDR3 is TGTGCCAGCAGCTCCCGACAGGGGGCGACCACTGAAGCTTTCTTT. It codes for CASSSRQGATTEAFF. V usage is TRBV7-9 and J usage is TRBJ1-1; TRBD1 agrees at 10 bases. The CDR3 runs to 15 residues. V was clipped by 4 bases and J by 4 bases; unmatched bases: 6. CDR1 and CDR2 (germline): SEHNR, FQNEAQ (reference sequence).

The rearrangement links TRBV4-1 to TRBJ1-1; unclear D gene. Germline-derived CDR1 and CDR2 are MGHRA and YSYEKL. This CDR3 spans 17 amino acids. V was cut by 0 bases and J by 5 bases, with 19 bases left in between. The CDR3 nucleotides read TGCGCCAGCAGCCAAGATCTGGCAGCGTTACCATTAACTGAAGCTTTCTTT. Translation: CASSQDLAALPLTEAFF.

This clone was picked up a small number of times. V gene TRBV3-1 (or the pseudogene TRBV3-2) combines with J gene TRBJ2-1; TRBD2 matches at 12 bases. CDR3 length: 14 residues. Germline values: CDR1 LGHDT, CDR2 YNNKEL (reference sequence). V dropped 5 bases and J dropped 5; count of bases not matched to a gene: 1. CDR3: CASSWTSGDNEQFF. In DNA, the CDR3 is TGTGCCAGCAGCTGGACTAGCGGGGACAATGAGCAGTTCTTC.

This clone was observed a handful of times. The chain couples TRBV2 to TRBJ1-5; TRBD1 is a possible D gene (5 bases). The V end was cut by 4 bases, the J end by 2 bases, with 9 bases between. Germline CDR1 reads SNHLY; CDR2 reads FYNNEI. The CDR3 has 14 residues. CDR3 DNA: TGTGCCAGCAGTGGGCAGGGTGGCAATCAGCCCCAGCATTTT. This codes for CASSGQGGNQPQHF.

The CDR3 DNA sequence: TGTGCCAGCAGCTTACAGAAGCGGGGGGTCGGAGTTTCGTACGAGCAGTACTTC. Encoded protein: CASSLQKRGVGVSYEQYF. V is TRBV7-9 and J is TRBJ2-7, with 9 bases lining up with TRBD2. Per germline, CDR1 SEHNR and CDR2 FQNEAQ (reference sequence). This CDR3 has 18 amino acids. V shed 2 bases and J 4 bases; nucleotides not matched to a gene: 15. Looking up the rest from reference TRBV7-9 and TRBJ2-7 gives the full variable domain: DTGVSQNPRHKITKRGQNVTFRCDPISEHNRLYWYRQTLGQGPEFLTYFQNEAQLEKSRLLSDRFSAERPKGSFSTLEIQRTEQGDSAMYLCASSLQKRGVGVSYEQYFGPGTRLTVT.